One and the same sample provided the 20 T cell receptor beta chains below, sequenced in a study of molecular identifiers for immune sequencing clone quantification. MiXCR was run by TCRdb on the PCR reads, yielding one entry per CDR3 protein. The sample has about 630,000 distinct CDR3 sequences; 25% are singletons. Sequencing input: naive CD8+ T cells from blood, with Jurkat cell RNA spiked in. Subset denoted: FACS-sorted CD8+CD4-CCR7+CD45RA+ naive T cells. Source of these receptors: a human donor in good health. Some libraries in this study had Jurkat cell RNA spiked in.

This clonotype was detected ten times or more. The chain couples TRBV5-6 to TRBJ2-5, with 8 positions matching TRBD2. The V and J ends lost 1 base and 2 bases, in that order; junction bases with no gene match: 4. Looked up from germline, CDR1 is SGHDT and CDR2 is YYEEEE. The CDR3 extends over 15 amino acids. The CDR3 DNA reads as TGTGCCAGCAGCTTGAGTTCGGGGGGGCAAGAGACCCAGTACTTC. Its translation: CASSLSSGGQETQYF.

This clonotype was seen a handful of times. DNA of the CDR3: TGTGCCAGCAGCCAAGCCCGGGACTACGCCTACGAGCAGTACTTC. It encodes CASSQARDYAYEQYF. This chain joins TRBV3-1 and TRBJ2-7, with TRBD2 identical over 7 bases. CDR1 and CDR2 (germline): LGHDT, YNNKEL (reference sequence). This CDR3 is 15 amino acids long. Trimming removed 1 base from V and 2 bases from J; junction bases left unmatched: 5.

The sample holds a few counts of this clonotype. This chain connects TRBV12-3 or TRBV12-4 to TRBJ1-5, with 9 positions matching TRBD1. The CDR3 contains 15 residues. V lost 6 bases to trimming and J lost 4 bases; unmatched junction nucleotides: 7. The chain's CDR3 is CASSFSGQGNQPQHF. The DNA for the CDR3 is TGTGCCAGCAGCTTCTCGGGACAGGGTAATCAGCCCCAGCATTTT.

A remark on this clonotype: Being one base from a much bigger clone, this may be a read error. V is TRBV6-5 and J is TRBJ2-5, with D possibly TRBD1 on 6 matching bases. Germline CDR1 is MNHEY and CDR2 is SVGAGI. The length of the CDR3 is 13 residues. CDR3 bases: TGTGCCAGCAGTTACTCGGGGGCAGAGGCCCAGTACTTC. Its protein is CASSYSGAEAQYF.

The V gene is TRBV4-1, the J gene TRBJ2-2; TRBD2 agrees at 9 bases. The CDR3 has 15 amino acids. CDR1 MGHRA and CDR2 YSYEKL come from the germline V gene. Losses at the gene ends were 4 bases for V and 4 bases for J; bases not matched to a gene: 4. The CDR3 spells CASSPSGISTGELFF. In nucleotides, the CDR3 is TGCGCCAGCAGCCCTAGCGGGATATCCACCGGGGAGCTGTTTTTT.

CDR3 sequence (DNA): TGTGCCAGCATCCCGCACCGGGGGCGCACCGGGGAGCTGTTTTTT. It translates to CASIPHRGRTGELFF. The chain is built from TRBV7-9 and TRBJ2-2; either TRBD1 or TRBD2 may fit D (6 bases each). The CDR3 totals 15 residues. Trimming took 7 bases from V and 4 from J, leaving 16 bases between them. From germline, CDR1 is SEHNR and CDR2 FQNEAQ (reference sequence).

Of note for this clonotype: This may be a read error, as it is one base from a much larger clone. The CDR3 region is CASRLKELLTPTLPHF. The CDR3 region has the DNA TGTGCCAGCAGACTCAAAGAGCTCCTGACTCCAACCCTGCCGCATTTT. The chain couples TRBV4-2 to TRBJ1-5; unclear D gene. The V end was cut by 6 bases, the J end by 15 bases, with 30 bases between. CDR3 length equals 16 residues. The germline gives CDR1 LGHNA, CDR2 YNFKEQ.

The gene calls are TRBV28 and TRBJ1-1, with 7 bases that match TRBD1. The V gene end was trimmed by 5 bases and the J gene end by 4 bases; junction bases not matched to a gene: 4. The CDR3 totals 13 residues. The V gene's germline CDR1 is MDHEN and CDR2 SYDVKM. The CDR3 loop reads CASSPTGTTEAFF. DNA of the CDR3: TGTGCCAGCAGTCCGACAGGGACCACTGAAGCTTTCTTT. Combining the CDR3 with reference TRBV28 and TRBJ1-1 gives the whole variable domain DVKVTQSSRYLVKRTGEKVFLECVQDMDHENMFWYRQDPGLGLRLIYFSYDVKMKEKGDIPEGYSVSREKKERFSLILESASTNQTSMYLCASSPTGTTEAFFGQGTRLTVV.

This clonotype was seen at least ten times. The rearrangement links TRBV27 to TRBJ1-1; no clear D. The V gene's germline CDR1 is MNHEY and CDR2 SMNVEV (reference sequence). V lost 6 bases to trimming and J lost 3 bases, with 11 bases between them. The CDR3 extends over 13 amino acids. Written as DNA, the CDR3 is TGTGCCAGCAGCCTTGGAGGCCACACTGAAGCTTTCTTT. This translates into CASSLGGHTEAFF.

Points on this clonotype: At one of its ends the junction is not consistent with the germline gene, which may arise from a read error. The chain joins TRBV7-8 to TRBJ2-5; D gene ambiguous. The germline V gene has CDR1 SGHVS and CDR2 FQNEAQ. The CDR3 extends over 15 amino acids. CDR3 residues: CASSLAPLGLETRYF. CDR3 bases: TGTGCCAGCAGCTTAGCGCCCCTGGGTTTAGAGACCCGGTACTTC.

Points on this clonotype: This may arise from a read error, as a much more abundant clone is one base away. CDR3 sequence reads: CSALIPETTNYGYTF. CDR3 coding DNA: TGCAGTGCTCTTATTCCGGAAACTACTAACTATGGCTACACCTTC. The rearrangement joins TRBV20-1 to TRBJ1-2; no reliable D call. V lost 5 bases and J lost 0, with 16 bases in between. The CDR3 is made up of 15 amino acids. Germline loops: CDR1 DFQATT, CDR2 SNEGSKA (reference sequence).

This clonotype showed up many times. The chain joins TRBV6-6 to TRBJ1-5; D not resolved. V lost 3 bases, J lost 1 base, and 4 bases lay in between. Germline V gene lookup returns CDR1 MNHNY and CDR2 SVGAGI (reference sequence). The CDR3 runs to 13 residues. CDR3 DNA sequence: TGTGCCAGCAGTTATTTGAGCAATCAGCCCCAGCATTTT. This gives the protein CASSYLSNQPQHF.

This clonotype was observed at least ten times. This chain links TRBV7-6 with TRBJ2-3, with TRBD2 matching over 7 bases. Unmatched junction bases numbered 8, after V lost 0 bases and J lost 2 bases. The CDR3 is made up of 17 amino acids. CDR1 and CDR2 (germline): SGHVS, FNYEAQ. The CDR3 here is CASSLAPLAYYTDTQYF. The DNA of the CDR3 is TGTGCCAGCAGCTTAGCCCCACTAGCGTATTACACAGATACGCAGTATTTT.

This chain uses TRBV7-9 with TRBJ1-6; D remains ambiguous. V lost 7 bases and J lost 8, with 18 bases in between. CDR1 and CDR2 from the germline V gene are SEHNR and FQNEAQ (reference sequence). The CDR3 length is 15 residues. The CDR3 protein is CASTVGLQLDSPLHF. The DNA for the CDR3 is TGTGCCAGCACCGTGGGTCTTCAATTGGATTCACCCCTCCACTTT.

Only a few counts were recorded for this clonotype. The chain has TRBV19 and TRBJ1-1, with D possibly being TRBD1 (5 bases). Germline CDR1 is LNHDA and CDR2 is SQIVND (reference sequence). CDR3 length equals 14 residues. Trimming removed 5 bases from V and 5 bases from J, with 15 bases in between. The CDR3 nucleotides are TGTGCCAGTAGTTGGGGGGAGGGATCAACTGAAGCTTTCTTT. Translated: CASSWGEGSTEAFF.

This clonotype was seen more than once but under ten times. This sequence joins TRBV20-1 and TRBJ2-2, with 10 nucleotides matching TRBD2. Trimming at V came to 0 bases and at J to 4 bases, leaving 5 bases not matched to a gene. The germline gives CDR1 DFQATT, CDR2 SNEGSKA (reference sequence). The CDR3 covers 16 residues. The CDR3 DNA is TGCAGTGCTAGAGATGTAGCGGGAGGAGGCACCGGGGAGCTGTTTTTT. Translated, it gives CSARDVAGGGTGELFF.

A remark on this clonotype: A junction end diverges from the germline sequence, so it may reflect a read error. CDR3 in amino acids: CASTDRAYTGTQYF. For the CDR3, the DNA is TGTGCCAGCACCGATCGGGCGTACACAGGTACGCAGTATTTT. The chain couples TRBV27 to TRBJ2-3; tentatively, D is TRBD1 (5 bases). CDR1 MNHEY and CDR2 SMNVEV come from the germline V gene (reference sequence). The CDR3 is 14 amino acids.

This clonotype was picked up many times. V usage is TRBV30 and J usage is TRBJ2-3; 9 bases are shared with TRBD1. Losses at the gene ends were 2 bases for V and 2 bases for J; bases not matched to a gene: 5. Looked up from germline, CDR1 is GTSNPN and CDR2 is SVGIG (reference sequence). This CDR3 has 15 residues. This CDR3 is CAWSPGQGITDTQYF. CDR3 bases: TGTGCCTGGAGTCCAGGACAGGGGATCACAGATACGCAGTATTTT.

This chain uses TRBV20-1 with TRBJ2-1; TRBD1 agrees at 9 bases. Germline V gene lookup returns CDR1 DFQATT and CDR2 SNEGSKA (reference sequence). The CDR3 is 16 residues long. V gave up 0 bases and J gave up 4 bases; unmatched junction bases: 7. DNA of the CDR3: TGCAGTGCTAGAGATCCAGGACAGGGGCTTTACAATGAGCAGTTCTTC. Residues: CSARDPGQGLYNEQFF.

This chain links TRBV27 with TRBJ2-2; D gene unclear. With 7 bases removed from V and 0 bases from J, the gap between germline ends came to 12 bases. CDR1 and CDR2 (germline): MNHEY, SMNVEV (reference sequence). CDR3 length: 15 amino acids. CDR3 sequence reads: CASTPVGANTGELFF. CDR3 bases: TGTGCCAGCACCCCGGTTGGAGCGAACACCGGGGAGCTGTTTTTT.